This is a list of T cell receptor beta chains from one sample in a study of cytomegalovirus exposure and HLA in healthy donors. Generated by immunoSEQ multiplex PCR, the TCRdb table keeps only in-frame clones and is missing some. The sample records 45,000 or so clones, over 60% being singletons. Sequencing was done on a sample of PBMCs. These receptors all come from a woman aged 30 to 39 in good health and CMV-seronegative. Each CDR3 is given with its conserved first and last residue.

>TRBV11-2|TRBJ2-7
CASSLEGQGFYEQYF
>TRBV5-1|TRBJ1-4
CASSIRGEKLFF
>TRBV6-5|TRBJ1-2
CASSYQGTGEYNGYTF
>TRBV6-1|TRBJ2-3
CASNNPGTDTQYF
>TRBV6-4|TRBJ2-3
CASSEVGTSGTDTQYF
>TRBV15|TRBJ2-1
CATSRLAGGLAAWSSYNEQFF
>TRBV5-1|TRBJ2-7
CASSLRLAAPYEQYF
>TRBV14|TRBJ2-1
CASSVSGRRLFF
>TRBV7-9|TRBJ2-5
CASSFRGEETQYF
>TRBV5-1|TRBJ2-5
CASSLGLQETQYF
>TRBV6-1|TRBJ1-3
CASSERTASGNTIYF
>TRBV28|TRBJ2-2
CASSPLKRGNTGELFF
>TRBV18|TRBJ1-2
CASSPPAVPDYGYTF
>TRBV5-1|TRBJ1-4
CASSTGTGEGEKLFF
>TRBV7-2|TRBJ2-5
CASSLVVSEQTQYF
>TRBV5-4|TRBJ1-4
CASSLAGGTNEKLFF
>TRBV29-1|TRBJ1-2
CSVEHPDYGYTF
>TRBV19|TRBJ1-6
CASTFRGGNSPLHF
>TRBV4-2|TRBJ1-2
CASSQDTGRGNYGYTF
>TRBV5-1|TRBJ2-5
CASSGGLAEETQYF
>TRBV2|TRBJ1-5
CASSANRARQPQHF
>TRBV30|TRBJ2-3
CAWEPRDFGTQYF
>TRBV6-1|TRBJ2-5
CASSLRAGQGAAQYF
>TRBV19|TRBJ1-5
CASSARDSNQPQHF